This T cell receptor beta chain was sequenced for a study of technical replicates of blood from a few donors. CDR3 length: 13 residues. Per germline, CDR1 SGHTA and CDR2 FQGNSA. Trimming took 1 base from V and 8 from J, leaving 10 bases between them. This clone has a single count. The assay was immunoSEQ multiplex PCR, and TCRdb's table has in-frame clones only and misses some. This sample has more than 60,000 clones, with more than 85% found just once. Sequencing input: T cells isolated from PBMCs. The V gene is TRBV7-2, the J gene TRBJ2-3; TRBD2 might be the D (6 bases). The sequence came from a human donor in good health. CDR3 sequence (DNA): TGTGCCAGCAGCTTAGACCTGGGAGGTACGCAGTATTTT. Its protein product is CASSLDLGGTQYF.